This T cell receptor beta chain emerged from a study of T cells in Graves' hyperthyroidism and ophthalmopathy. Study at large: Peripheral blood sampling occurred at initial diagnosis, before any treatment.

V lost 4 bases, J lost 4 bases, and 12 bases lay in between. The V gene's germline CDR1 is SGHTA and CDR2 FQGNSA. This CDR3 is 14 amino acids long. This clonotype was recorded at least ten times. What was amplified from RNA transcripts were TCR beta CDR3 regions. The HTBI primer set served for first-round RT-PCR of the TCR CDR3. Using its own MiXCR run on the multiplex PCR reads, TCRdb lists one record per CDR3 protein. This sample has about 720,000 distinct CDR3 sequences, with roughly 15% found just once. No ophthalmopathy progression within 18 months constituted stable Graves' hyperthyroidism. Those with hyperthyroidism were 18 to 65 years old, newly diagnosed, and ill for under 2 months.

The source of this sequence is a man aged 18 to 35 with Graves' hyperthyroidism. Sequences were obtained from blood. The rearrangement links TRBV7-2 to TRBJ2-3, with D tentatively TRBD2 (5 bases). The DNA of the CDR3 is TGTGCCAGCAGCTCCGGACTCCAGGCAGATACGCAGTATTTT. It translates to CASSSGLQADTQYF.